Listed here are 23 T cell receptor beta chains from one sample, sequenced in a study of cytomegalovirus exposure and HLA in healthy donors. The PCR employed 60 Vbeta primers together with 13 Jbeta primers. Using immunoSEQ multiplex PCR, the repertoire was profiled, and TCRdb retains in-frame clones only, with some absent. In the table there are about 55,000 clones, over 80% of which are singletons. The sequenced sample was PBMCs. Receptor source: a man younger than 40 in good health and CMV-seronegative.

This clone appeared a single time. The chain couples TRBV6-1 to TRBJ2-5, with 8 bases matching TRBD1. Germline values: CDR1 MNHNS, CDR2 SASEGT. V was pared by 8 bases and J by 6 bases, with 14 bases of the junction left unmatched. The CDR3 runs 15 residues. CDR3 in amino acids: CASLISTDRVQTQYF. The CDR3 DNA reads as TGTGCCAGCCTTATCTCCACGGACAGGGTACAGACCCAGTACTTC.

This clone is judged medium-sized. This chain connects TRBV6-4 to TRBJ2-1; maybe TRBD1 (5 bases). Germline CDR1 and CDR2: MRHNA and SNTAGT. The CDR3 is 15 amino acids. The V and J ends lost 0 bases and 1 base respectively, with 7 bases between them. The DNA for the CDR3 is TGTGCCAGCAGTGACTCGAGACAGTCCTACAATGAGCAGTTCTTC. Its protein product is CASSDSRQSYNEQFF.

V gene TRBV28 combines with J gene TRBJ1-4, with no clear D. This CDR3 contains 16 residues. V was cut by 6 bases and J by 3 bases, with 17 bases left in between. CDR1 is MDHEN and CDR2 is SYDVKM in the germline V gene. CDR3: CASSKLVLEANEKLFF. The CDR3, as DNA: TGTGCCAGCAGCAAACTAGTATTAGAAGCTAATGAAAAACTGTTTTTT.

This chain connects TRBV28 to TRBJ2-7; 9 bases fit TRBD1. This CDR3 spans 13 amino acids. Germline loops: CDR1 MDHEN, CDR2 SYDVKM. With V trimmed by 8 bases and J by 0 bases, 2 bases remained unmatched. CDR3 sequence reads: CASDRGYSYEQYF. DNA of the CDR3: TGTGCCAGCGACAGGGGGTACTCCTACGAGCAGTACTTC. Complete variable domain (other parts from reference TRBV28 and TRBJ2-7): DVKVTQSSRYLVKRTGEKVFLECVQDMDHENMFWYRQDPGLGLRLIYFSYDVKMKEKGDIPEGYSVSREKKERFSLILESASTNQTSMYLCASDRGYSYEQYFGPGTRLTVT.

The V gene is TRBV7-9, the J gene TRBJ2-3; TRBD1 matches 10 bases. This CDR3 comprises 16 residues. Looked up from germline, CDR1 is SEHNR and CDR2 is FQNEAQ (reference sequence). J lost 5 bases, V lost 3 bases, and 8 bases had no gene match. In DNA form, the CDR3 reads TGTGCCAGCAGCTTCACCGGGACAGGGGCAGGAGATACGCAGTATTTT. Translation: CASSFTGTGAGDTQYF. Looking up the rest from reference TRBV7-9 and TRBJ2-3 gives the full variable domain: DTGVSQNPRHKITKRGQNVTFRCDPISEHNRLYWYRQTLGQGPEFLTYFQNEAQLEKSRLLSDRFSAERPKGSFSTLEIQRTEQGDSAMYLCASSFTGTGAGDTQYFGPGTRLTVL.

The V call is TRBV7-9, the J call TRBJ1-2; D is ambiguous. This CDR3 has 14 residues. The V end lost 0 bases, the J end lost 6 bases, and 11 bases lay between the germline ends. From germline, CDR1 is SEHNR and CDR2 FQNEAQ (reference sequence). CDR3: CASSLALQANGYTF. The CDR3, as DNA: TGTGCCAGCAGCTTAGCGCTGCAGGCTAATGGCTACACCTTC.

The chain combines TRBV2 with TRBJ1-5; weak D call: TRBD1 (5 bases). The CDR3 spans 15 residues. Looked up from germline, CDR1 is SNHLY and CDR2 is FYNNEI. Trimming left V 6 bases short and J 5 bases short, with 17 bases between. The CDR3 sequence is CASREQDTRYQPQHF. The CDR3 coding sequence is TGTGCCAGCAGGGAACAGGATACTCGTTATCAGCCCCAGCATTTT. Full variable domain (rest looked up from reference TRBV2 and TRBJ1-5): EPEVTQTPSHQVTQMGQEVILRCVPISNHLYFYWYRQILGQKVEFLVSFYNNEISEKSEIFDDQFSVERPDGSNFTLKIRSTKLEDSAMYFCASREQDTRYQPQHFGDGTRLSIL.

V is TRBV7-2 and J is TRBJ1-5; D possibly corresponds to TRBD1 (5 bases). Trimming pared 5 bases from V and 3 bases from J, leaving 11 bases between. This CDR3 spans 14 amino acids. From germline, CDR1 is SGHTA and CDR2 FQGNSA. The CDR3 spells CASSRAGSNQPQHF. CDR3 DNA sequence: TGTGCCAGCAGCCGCGCAGGGTCCAATCAGCCCCAGCATTTT.

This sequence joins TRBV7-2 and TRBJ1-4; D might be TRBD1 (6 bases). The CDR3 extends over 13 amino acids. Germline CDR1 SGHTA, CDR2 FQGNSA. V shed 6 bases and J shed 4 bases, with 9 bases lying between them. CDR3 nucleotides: TGTGCCAGCAGGGGGGGGCTTAATGAAAAACTGTTTTTT. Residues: CASRGGLNEKLFF.

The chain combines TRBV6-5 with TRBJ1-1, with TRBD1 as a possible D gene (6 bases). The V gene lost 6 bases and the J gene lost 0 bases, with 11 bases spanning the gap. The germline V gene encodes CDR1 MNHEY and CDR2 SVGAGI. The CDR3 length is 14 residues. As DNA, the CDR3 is TGTGCCAGCAGCCCGGGACAAGTGAACACTGAAGCTTTCTTT. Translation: CASSPGQVNTEAFF.

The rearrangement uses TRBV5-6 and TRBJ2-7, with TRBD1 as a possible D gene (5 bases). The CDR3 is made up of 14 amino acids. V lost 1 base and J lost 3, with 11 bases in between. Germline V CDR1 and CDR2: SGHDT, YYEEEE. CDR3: CASSLPAGIYEQYF. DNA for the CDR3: TGTGCCAGCAGCTTGCCGGCAGGGATCTACGAGCAGTACTTC.

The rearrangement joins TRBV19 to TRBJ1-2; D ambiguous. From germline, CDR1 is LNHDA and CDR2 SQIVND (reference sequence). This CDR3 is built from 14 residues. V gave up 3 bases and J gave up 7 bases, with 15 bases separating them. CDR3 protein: CASSMLAAGLGYTF. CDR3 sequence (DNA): TGTGCCAGTAGTATGCTGGCAGCGGGCCTTGGCTACACCTTC.

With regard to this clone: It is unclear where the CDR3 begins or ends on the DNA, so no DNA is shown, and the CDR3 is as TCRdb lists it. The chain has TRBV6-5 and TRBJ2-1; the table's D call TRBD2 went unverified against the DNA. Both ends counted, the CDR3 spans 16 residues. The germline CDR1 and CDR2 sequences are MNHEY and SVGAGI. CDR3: CASSYPVAGGTSEQFF.

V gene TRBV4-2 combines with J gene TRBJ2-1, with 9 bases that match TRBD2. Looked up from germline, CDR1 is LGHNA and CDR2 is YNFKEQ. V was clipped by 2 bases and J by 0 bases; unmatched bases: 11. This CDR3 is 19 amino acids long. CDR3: CASSQLGRLADTSYNEQFF. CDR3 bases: TGTGCCAGCAGCCAACTGGGCCGACTAGCGGACACCTCCTACAATGAGCAGTTCTTC.

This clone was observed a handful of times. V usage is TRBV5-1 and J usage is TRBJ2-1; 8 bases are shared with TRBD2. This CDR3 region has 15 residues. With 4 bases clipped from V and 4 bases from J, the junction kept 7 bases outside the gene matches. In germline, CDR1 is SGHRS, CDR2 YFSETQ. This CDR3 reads CASSLSGVDYNEQFF. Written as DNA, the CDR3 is TGCGCCAGCAGCCTTAGCGGGGTCGATTACAATGAGCAGTTCTTC. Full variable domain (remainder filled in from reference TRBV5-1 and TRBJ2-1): KAGVTQTPRYLIKTRGQQVTLSCSPISGHRSVSWYQQTPGQGLQFLFEYFSETQRNKGNFPGRFSGRQFSNSRSEMNVSTLELGDSALYLCASSLSGVDYNEQFFGPGTRLTVL.

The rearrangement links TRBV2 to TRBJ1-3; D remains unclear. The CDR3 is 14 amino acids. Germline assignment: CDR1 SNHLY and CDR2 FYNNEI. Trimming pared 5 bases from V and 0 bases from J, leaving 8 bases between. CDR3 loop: CASSSGHSGNTIYF. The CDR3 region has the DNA TGTGCCAGCAGTTCGGGTCACTCTGGAAACACCATATATTTT. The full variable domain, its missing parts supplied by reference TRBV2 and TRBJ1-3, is EPEVTQTPSHQVTQMGQEVILRCVPISNHLYFYWYRQILGQKVEFLVSFYNNEISEKSEIFDDQFSVERPDGSNFTLKIRSTKLEDSAMYFCASSSGHSGNTIYFGEGSWLTVV.

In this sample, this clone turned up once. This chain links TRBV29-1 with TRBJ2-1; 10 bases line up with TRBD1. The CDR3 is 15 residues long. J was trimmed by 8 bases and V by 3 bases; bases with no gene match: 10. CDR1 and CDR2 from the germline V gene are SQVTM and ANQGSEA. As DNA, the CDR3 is TGCAGCGTTGAGGGACAGGGGATGAAGTCCGATGAGCAGTTCTTC. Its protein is CSVEGQGMKSDEQFF.

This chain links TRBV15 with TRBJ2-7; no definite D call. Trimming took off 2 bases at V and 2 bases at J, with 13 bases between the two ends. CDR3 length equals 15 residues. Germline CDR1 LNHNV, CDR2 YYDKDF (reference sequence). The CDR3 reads CATSRPQTSPYEQYF. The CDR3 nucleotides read TGTGCCACCAGCAGACCGCAGACATCCCCCTACGAGCAGTACTTC.

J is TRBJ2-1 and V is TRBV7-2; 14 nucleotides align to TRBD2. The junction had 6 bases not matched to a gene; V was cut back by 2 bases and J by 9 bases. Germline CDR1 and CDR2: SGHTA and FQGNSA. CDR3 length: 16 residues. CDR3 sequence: CASSLSGTSGSFEQFF. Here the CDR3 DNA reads TGTGCCAGCAGCTTATCCGGGACTAGCGGGAGTTTTGAGCAGTTCTTC.

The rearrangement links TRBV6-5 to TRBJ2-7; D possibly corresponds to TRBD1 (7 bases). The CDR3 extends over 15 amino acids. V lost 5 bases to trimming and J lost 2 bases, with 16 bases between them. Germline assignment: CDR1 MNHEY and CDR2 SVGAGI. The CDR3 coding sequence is TGTGCCAGCAGTACCAGGCCAGGGGGGACCTACGAGCAGTACTTC. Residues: CASSTRPGGTYEQYF.

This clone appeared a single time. CDR3 DNA sequence: TGTGCCAGCAGCTTGCCCCAACAAGAGACCCAGTACTTC. This codes for CASSLPQQETQYF. The chain carries TRBV5-4 and TRBJ2-5; D is ambiguous. CDR1 is SGHNT, CDR2 YYREEE, per germline (reference sequence). The ends were cut back, 1 base at V and 2 bases at J, with 6 bases in the middle. The CDR3 runs to 13 residues. Looking up the rest from reference TRBV5-4 and TRBJ2-5 gives the full variable domain: ETGVTQSPTHLIKTRGQQVTLRCSSQSGHNTVSWYQQALGQGPQFIFQYYREEENGRGNFPPRFSGLQFPNYSSELNVNALELDDSALYLCASSLPQQETQYFGPGTRLLVL.

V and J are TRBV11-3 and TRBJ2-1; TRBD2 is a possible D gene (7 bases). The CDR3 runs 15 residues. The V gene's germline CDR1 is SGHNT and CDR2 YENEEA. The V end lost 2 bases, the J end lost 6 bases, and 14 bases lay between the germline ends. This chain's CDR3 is CASSLYGGAPNEQFF. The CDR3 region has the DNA TGTGCCAGCAGCTTATATGGGGGGGCACCCAATGAGCAGTTCTTC.

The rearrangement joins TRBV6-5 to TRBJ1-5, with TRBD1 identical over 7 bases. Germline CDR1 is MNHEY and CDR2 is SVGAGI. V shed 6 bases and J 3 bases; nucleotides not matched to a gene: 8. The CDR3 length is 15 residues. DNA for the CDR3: TGTGCCAGCAGCATCGACAGGGCCTCCAATCAGCCCCAGCATTTT. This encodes CASSIDRASNQPQHF.